This T cell receptor (beta chain) is from a study of OX40 agonist ivuxolimab in advanced cancers. General study results and limits: Averaging showed that CD8+ T cells had more expanded clones than CD4+ did. Low normalized clonal expansion also occurred in some nonresponding patients.

About this clone itself: As yet, its antigen is unknown.

The repertoire was sequenced with immunoSEQ multiplex PCR; TCRdb's copy has only in-frame clones and lacks some. Among some 30,000 clones listed, more than 75% were seen once. This TCR came from an adult with an advanced solid tumor such as melanoma, head and neck, liver or kidney cancer. This material consisted of CD4+ or CD8+ T cells sorted from blood, taken in a trial of the OX40 agonist ivuxolimab.

The CDR3 sequence is CASRDYEQYF. CDR3 nucleotides: TGTGCCAGCAGAGACTACGAGCAGTACTTC. This sequence joins TRBV25-1 and TRBJ2-7, with D unclear. CDR1 and CDR2 (germline): MGHDK, SYGVNS. The CDR3 sequence is 10 residues long. Trimming shortened V by 6 bases and J by 3 bases, and 3 bases separated the two germline ends.